This T cell receptor (beta chain) was recorded in a study of metastatic and nonmetastatic thyroid tumors. The wider study: Malignant thyroid and benign thyroid patients provided blood and tumor or nodule tissue whose repertoires were compared. General observations from the study: Malignant thyroid tumors reportedly had TCR beta diversity that was significantly higher than in benign nodules, in blood and tumor.

Regarding this clone: Its target is not known.

As originally analysed: It was from CDR3 differences across clinicopathological groups that a distant-metastasis classifier for papillary thyroid cancer was built. TCRdb reanalyzed the PCR reads via MiXCR. It is TCRdb's table, rather than the study itself, that gives the V and J calls and clone size. In the table there are just over 15,000 clones, roughly 36% of which are singletons. No treatment of any kind had been given to any patient before thyroid surgery. The TCR originated in a male donor with papillary thyroid cancer or a benign thyroid nodule (not recorded which). Some clones in this sample may be carry-over from other donors' samples. The sequenced material came from tumor tissue.

Here the CDR3 DNA reads TGCGCCAGCAGCCTGGGGGGCGGAAACACTGAAGCTTTCTTT. Amino acid sequence: CASSLGGGNTEAFF. The genes are TRBV5-1 and TRBJ1-1, with a possible D match to TRBD1 (6 bases). V dropped 4 bases and J dropped 2 bases, with 12 bases sitting between them. This CDR3 region has 14 residues. The germline CDR1 and CDR2 sequences are SGHRS and YFSETQ. Supplemented by reference TRBV5-1 and TRBJ1-1, the full variable domain reads KAGVTQTPRYLIKTRGQQVTLSCSPISGHRSVSWYQQTPGQGLQFLFEYFSETQRNKGNFPGRFSGRQFSNSRSEMNVSTLELGDSALYLCASSLGGGNTEAFFGQGTRLTVV.